Each of the 29 T cell receptor beta chains below was sequenced from the same sample in a study of T cell responses to AZD1222 COVID-19 vaccine. Only in-frame clones appear in the TCRdb table, and some are missing; sequencing was by immunoSEQ multiplex PCR. This sample carries around 150,000 clones, 92% of them seen once, and the ten largest clones take 3% to 4%. The material sequenced was peripheral blood, taken 28 days after the second AZD1222 dose. All receptors derive from an adult who received the AZD1222 COVID-19 vaccine.

This chain uses TRBV5-1 with TRBJ1-5; TRBD1 is a possible D gene (6 bases). CDR1 is SGHRS, CDR2 YFSETQ, per germline. The CDR3 contains 15 residues. Trimming stripped 2 bases from V and 4 bases from J, with 13 bases between. CDR3 DNA: TGCGCCAGCAGCTTTACAGGGCAAAGGAATCAGCCCCAGCATTTT. It translates to CASSFTGQRNQPQHF.

The chain combines TRBV27 with TRBJ2-5; the match to TRBD2 covers 10 bases. Germline assignment: CDR1 MNHEY and CDR2 SMNVEV (reference sequence). Trimming removed 4 bases from V and 5 bases from J; junction bases left unmatched: 16. The length of the CDR3 is 18 residues. The CDR3 is CASSSLKLAGRVRETQYF. The CDR3 coding sequence is TGTGCCAGCAGTTCACTCAAACTAGCGGGACGAGTGCGGGAGACCCAGTACTTC.

The gene calls are TRBV5-4 and TRBJ2-5, with a possible D match to TRBD1 (6 bases). The V end was cut by 0 bases, the J end by 1 base, with 7 bases between. The CDR3 covers 14 residues. Germline V gives CDR1 SGHNT, CDR2 YYREEE (reference sequence). CDR3 sequence reads: CASSLGTAQETQYF. CDR3 coding DNA: TGTGCCAGCAGCTTGGGGACAGCCCAAGAGACCCAGTACTTC.

On this clone itself: The junction does not match germline at one end; this may be a read error. V is TRBV10-3 and J is TRBJ2-2; 9 bases are shared with TRBD2. Germline V gives CDR1 ENHRY, CDR2 SYGVKD. The CDR3 runs to 14 residues. CDR3 sequence (DNA): TGTGCCATCAAGGCTAGCGGGAACGCCGGGGAGCTGTTTTTT. Translated: CAIKASGNAGELFF.

The count of this clone is one. V gene TRBV6-1 combines with J gene TRBJ1-4; D uncertain. The CDR3 spans 15 residues. V was trimmed by 1 base and J by 4 bases, leaving 10 bases between them. Germline CDR1 MNHNS, CDR2 SASEGT. DNA of the CDR3: TGTGCCAGCAGTGAAGTTGGCAGGAGTAATGAAAAACTGTTTTTT. This codes for CASSEVGRSNEKLFF.

The gene calls are TRBV20-1 and TRBJ1-2, with a possible D match to TRBD1 (5 bases). Germline assignment: CDR1 DFQATT and CDR2 SNEGSKA (reference sequence). This CDR3 is 14 amino acids long. V was cut by 3 bases and J by 5 bases, with 16 bases left in between. The chain's CDR3 is CSASHGAPGYGYTF. The DNA for the CDR3 is TGCAGTGCTAGTCACGGGGCCCCCGGGTATGGCTACACCTTC.

The V gene is TRBV28, the J gene TRBJ2-4; no definite D call. This CDR3 has 15 amino acids. The germline V gene encodes CDR1 MDHEN and CDR2 SYDVKM. V was trimmed by 3 bases and J by 0 bases, leaving 9 bases between them. CDR3 residues: CASSLPTLAKNIQYF. CDR3 nucleotide sequence: TGTGCCAGCAGTTTGCCCACACTAGCCAAAAACATTCAGTACTTC.

As concerns this clone: Relative to the germline gene, one junction end is altered; a read error may explain this. V and J are TRBV27 and TRBJ1-2, with 7 bases fitting TRBD1. CDR1 is MNHEY, CDR2 SMNVEV, per germline (reference sequence). The CDR3 length is 16 residues. CDR3 protein: CASGRQGVVLNHGYTF. The CDR3 DNA reads TGTGCCAGCGGCCGGCAGGGGGTTGTGCTTAACCATGGCTACACCTTC.

The chain combines TRBV3-1 (or the pseudogene TRBV3-2) with TRBJ2-1; TRBD2 matches 12 bases. J was trimmed by 8 bases and V by 2 bases; bases with no gene match: 10. CDR3 length: 17 residues. Germline CDR1 reads LGHDT; CDR2 reads YNNKEL (reference sequence). CDR3 nucleotides: TGTGCCAGCAGCCAACGGCTAGCGGGAGGGTGGTTATATGAGCAGTTCTTC. Translation: CASSQRLAGGWLYEQFF.

This clone was counted a single time. The rearrangement joins TRBV2 to TRBJ1-1; D unclear. The germline V gene encodes CDR1 SNHLY and CDR2 FYNNEI. Trimming stripped 7 bases from V and 1 base from J, with 13 bases between. CDR3 size: 14 residues. For the CDR3, the DNA is TGTGCCAGCACCCAGAAGATCTCGAACACTGAAGCTTTCTTT. Protein product: CASTQKISNTEAFF.

The chain has TRBV20-1 and TRBJ2-7; D remains unclear. Germline loops: CDR1 DFQATT, CDR2 SNEGSKA (reference sequence). The germline V and J ends were trimmed by 3 bases and 4 bases, with 13 bases remaining between them. CDR3 size: 13 residues. The CDR3 region has the DNA TGCAGTGCTAGTCTCACTGCCGAATACGAGCAGTACTTC. Residues: CSASLTAEYEQYF.

The V and J genes are TRBV6-5 and TRBJ2-1; D is undetermined. The germline V and J ends were trimmed by 8 bases and 6 bases, with 11 bases remaining between them. The CDR3 is 12 amino acids. Germline assignment: CDR1 MNHEY and CDR2 SVGAGI. This chain's CDR3 is CASQHWGNEQFF. CDR3 nucleotides: TGTGCCAGCCAACACTGGGGCAATGAGCAGTTCTTC.

This chain links TRBV19 with TRBJ1-2, with D perhaps TRBD1 (5 bases). Trimming took off 3 bases at V and 4 bases at J, with 9 bases between the two ends. This CDR3 has 13 residues. The germline gives CDR1 LNHDA, CDR2 SQIVND (reference sequence). CDR3 coding DNA: TGTGCCAGTAGTATTCAGGGAGGCTATGGCTACACCTTC. This encodes CASSIQGGYGYTF.

Here the CDR3 reads CASSLRPTDTQYF. DNA of the CDR3: TGTGCCAGCAGCTTAAGGCCTACAGATACGCAGTATTTT. The chain employs TRBV7-2 and TRBJ2-3; D is unresolved. V shed 2 bases and J shed 3 bases, with 6 bases lying between them. CDR1 is SGHTA and CDR2 is FQGNSA in the germline V gene. CDR3 length equals 13 residues.

The gene calls are TRBV4-3 and TRBJ1-1, with D uncertain. V dropped 0 bases and J dropped 2 bases, with 16 bases sitting between them. The CDR3 runs to 17 residues. Germline V CDR1 and CDR2: LGHNA, YSLEER. The CDR3 protein is CASSQDPVGRQNTEAFF. Written as DNA, the CDR3 is TGCGCCAGCAGCCAAGATCCGGTGGGCAGACAAAACACTGAAGCTTTCTTT.

The rearrangement joins TRBV9 to TRBJ1-3; D not certain. Deletions cut 0 bases from V and 0 bases from J, with 13 bases between. Per the germline V gene, CDR1 is SGDLS and CDR2 is YYNGEE. The CDR3 is made up of 17 amino acids. In nucleotides, the CDR3 is TGTGCCAGCAGCGTAGTGGAGGCCATCGACTCTGGAAACACCATATATTTT. This translates into CASSVVEAIDSGNTIYF.

The rearrangement joins TRBV7-9 to TRBJ2-7; 8 bases align to TRBD2. J lost 2 bases, V lost 4 bases, and 7 bases had no gene match. The CDR3 extends over 15 amino acids. Germline CDR1 reads SEHNR; CDR2 reads FQNEAQ (reference sequence). CDR3 residues: CASSSGAGGAYEQYF. The DNA for the CDR3 is TGTGCCAGCAGCTCGGGGGCGGGAGGCGCCTACGAGCAGTACTTC.

CDR3: CASSPQGAMDYGYTF. CDR3 bases: TGTGCCAGCTCACCACAGGGGGCTATGGACTATGGCTACACCTTC. The chain recombines TRBV18 with TRBJ1-2; 7 bases line up with TRBD1. Trimming at V came to 1 base and at J to 3 bases, leaving 5 bases not matched to a gene. Germline CDR1 and CDR2: KGHSH and LQKENI. This CDR3 spans 15 amino acids.

The J gene is TRBJ2-2, the V gene TRBV7-8, with a possible D match to TRBD2 (6 bases). CDR1 is SGHVS, CDR2 FQNEAQ, per germline. The CDR3 covers 16 residues. The V gene lost 5 bases and the J gene lost 1 base, with 14 bases spanning the gap. CDR3 nucleotide sequence: TGTGCCAGCAGCCGGGAATGGGAGGAGAACACCGGGGAGCTGTTTTTT. Its translation: CASSREWEENTGELFF.

The chain employs TRBV5-6 and TRBJ1-1; 7 nucleotides match TRBD1. In germline, CDR1 is SGHDT, CDR2 YYEEEE. With 3 bases clipped from V and 4 bases from J, the junction kept 6 bases outside the gene matches. This CDR3 region has 14 residues. The CDR3 loop is CASSYDHRGTEAFF. The CDR3 nucleotides read TGTGCCAGCAGCTACGACCACAGGGGCACTGAAGCTTTCTTT.

This chain joins TRBV3-1 (or the pseudogene TRBV3-2) and TRBJ2-3, with D hard to call. CDR3 size: 13 residues. Per the germline V gene, CDR1 is LGHDT and CDR2 is YNNKEL (reference sequence). The ends were cut back, 3 bases at V and 2 bases at J, with 6 bases in the middle. The chain's CDR3 is CASSHRFTDTQYF. DNA for the CDR3: TGTGCCAGCAGCCACAGGTTCACAGATACGCAGTATTTT.

The chain uses TRBV5-1 and TRBJ1-2; D not certain. Per germline, CDR1 SGHRS and CDR2 YFSETQ. V lost 0 bases and J 6 bases, leaving 3 bases between the germline ends. The CDR3 covers 11 residues. CDR3 in amino acids: CASSLGNGYTF. The CDR3 coding sequence is TGCGCCAGCAGCTTGGGTAATGGCTACACCTTC. Filled out from reference TRBV5-1 and TRBJ1-2, the complete variable domain reads KAGVTQTPRYLIKTRGQQVTLSCSPISGHRSVSWYQQTPGQGLQFLFEYFSETQRNKGNFPGRFSGRQFSNSRSEMNVSTLELGDSALYLCASSLGNGYTFGSGTRLTVV.

This clone appeared a single time. J is TRBJ1-3 and V is TRBV29-1, with D maybe TRBD1 (5 bases). Germline values: CDR1 SQVTM, CDR2 ANQGSEA. CDR3 length: 14 amino acids. Trimming took off 4 bases at V and 2 bases at J, with 12 bases between the two ends. The CDR3 sequence: CSVGDGLPGNTIYF. The CDR3 coding sequence is TGCAGCGTTGGGGACGGACTTCCTGGAAACACCATATATTTT.

The V gene is TRBV3-1 (or the pseudogene TRBV3-2), the J gene TRBJ2-1, with D uncertain. CDR3 size: 13 residues. The germline V gene has CDR1 LGHDT and CDR2 YNNKEL (reference sequence). The V end lost 1 base, the J end lost 5 bases, and 6 bases lay between the germline ends. The CDR3 region is CASSQGEDNEQFF. The CDR3 DNA follows: TGTGCCAGCAGCCAAGGGGAAGACAATGAGCAGTTCTTC.

This clone was detected once. The chain employs TRBV12-3 or TRBV12-4 and TRBJ2-1; D is ambiguous. This CDR3 spans 11 amino acids. The ends were cut back, 6 bases at V and 8 bases at J, with 8 bases in the middle. CDR3 loop: CASSPRYEQFF. The CDR3 nucleotides read TGTGCCAGCAGCCCAAGATATGAGCAGTTCTTC.

This chain joins TRBV2 and TRBJ2-1; 10 bases map to TRBD1. From germline, CDR1 is SNHLY and CDR2 FYNNEI. The CDR3 is made up of 14 amino acids. V lost 9 bases and J lost 6; bases outside the gene matches: 8. CDR3 nucleotide sequence: TGTGCCAGTCCCGGGACAGGGGTTCCCAATGAGCAGTTCTTC. It is translated as CASPGTGVPNEQFF.

V is TRBV28 and J is TRBJ2-3, with D hard to call. Trimming stripped 0 bases from V and 1 base from J, with 5 bases between. The CDR3 totals 14 residues. Germline V gene sequence: CDR1 MDHEN, CDR2 SYDVKM. Here the CDR3 reads CASSLWGGTDTQYF. The DNA for the CDR3 is TGTGCCAGCAGTTTATGGGGCGGCACAGATACGCAGTATTTT. Filled out from reference TRBV28 and TRBJ2-3, the complete variable domain reads DVKVTQSSRYLVKRTGEKVFLECVQDMDHENMFWYRQDPGLGLRLIYFSYDVKMKEKGDIPEGYSVSREKKERFSLILESASTNQTSMYLCASSLWGGTDTQYFGPGTRLTVL.

CDR3 nucleotide sequence: TGTGCCAGCAGGGGATACGAGCCCGGCACCGGGGAGCTGTTTTTT. This codes for CASRGYEPGTGELFF. The genes are TRBV6-5 and TRBJ2-2; D is undetermined. The V gene's germline CDR1 is MNHEY and CDR2 SVGAGI. Between the trimmed V and J ends, which lost 6 bases and 4 bases, there was a span of 15 bases. This CDR3 has 15 amino acids.

This sequence joins TRBV2 and TRBJ2-4; TRBD2 aligns across 9 bases. Germline lookup yields CDR1 SNHLY and CDR2 FYNNEI. Trimming took 6 bases from V and 3 from J; bases not matched to a gene: 3. CDR3 size: 14 residues. CDR3 loop: CASREREVKNIQYF. As DNA, the CDR3 is TGTGCCAGCAGAGAGCGGGAGGTCAAAAACATTCAGTACTTC. Supplemented by reference TRBV2 and TRBJ2-4, the full variable domain reads EPEVTQTPSHQVTQMGQEVILRCVPISNHLYFYWYRQILGQKVEFLVSFYNNEISEKSEIFDDQFSVERPDGSNFTLKIRSTKLEDSAMYFCASREREVKNIQYFGAGTRLSVL.